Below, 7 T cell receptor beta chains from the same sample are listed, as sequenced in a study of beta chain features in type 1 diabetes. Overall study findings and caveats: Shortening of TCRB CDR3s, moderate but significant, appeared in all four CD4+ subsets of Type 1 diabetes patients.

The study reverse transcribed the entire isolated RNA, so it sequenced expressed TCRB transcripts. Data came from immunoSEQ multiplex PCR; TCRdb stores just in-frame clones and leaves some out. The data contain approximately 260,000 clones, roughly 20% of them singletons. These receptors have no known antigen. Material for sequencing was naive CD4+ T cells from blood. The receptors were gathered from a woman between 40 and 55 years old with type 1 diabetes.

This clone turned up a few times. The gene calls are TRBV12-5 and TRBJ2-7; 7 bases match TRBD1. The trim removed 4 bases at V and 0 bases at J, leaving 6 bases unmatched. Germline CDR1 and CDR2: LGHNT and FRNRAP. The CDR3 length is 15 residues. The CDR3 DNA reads TGTGCTAGTGGTTCAGGACAGGCAGGCTCCTACGAGCAGTACTTC. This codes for CASGSGQAGSYEQYF.

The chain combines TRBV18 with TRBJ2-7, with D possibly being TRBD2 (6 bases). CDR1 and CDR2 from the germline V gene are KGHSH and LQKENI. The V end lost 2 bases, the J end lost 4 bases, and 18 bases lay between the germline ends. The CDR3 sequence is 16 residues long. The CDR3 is CASSPAGPGDPYEQYF. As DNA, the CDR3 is TGTGCCAGCTCACCAGCAGGCCCGGGAGATCCGTACGAGCAGTACTTC.

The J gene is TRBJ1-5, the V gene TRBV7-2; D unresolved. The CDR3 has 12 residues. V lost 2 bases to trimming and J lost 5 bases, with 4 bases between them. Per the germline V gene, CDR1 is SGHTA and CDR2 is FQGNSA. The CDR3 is CASSLTDQPQHF. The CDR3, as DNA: TGTGCCAGCAGCTTAACTGATCAGCCCCAGCATTTT. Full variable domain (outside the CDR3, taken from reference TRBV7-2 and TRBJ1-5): GAGVSQSPSNKVTEKGKDVELRCDPISGHTALYWYRQSLGQGLEFLIYFQGNSAPDKSGLPSDRFSAERTGGSVSTLTIQRTQQEDSAVYLCASSLTDQPQHFGDGTRLSIL.

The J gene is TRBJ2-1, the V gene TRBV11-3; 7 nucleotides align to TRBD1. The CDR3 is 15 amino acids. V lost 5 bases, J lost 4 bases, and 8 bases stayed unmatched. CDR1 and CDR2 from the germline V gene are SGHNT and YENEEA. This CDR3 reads CASSAGTAGYNEQFF. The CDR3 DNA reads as TGTGCCAGCAGCGCTGGGACAGCCGGGTACAATGAGCAGTTCTTC.

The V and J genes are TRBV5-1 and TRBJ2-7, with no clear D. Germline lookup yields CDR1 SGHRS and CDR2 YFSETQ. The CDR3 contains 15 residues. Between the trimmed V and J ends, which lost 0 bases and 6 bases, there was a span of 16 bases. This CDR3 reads CASSLVAEPASEQYF. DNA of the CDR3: TGCGCCAGCAGCTTGGTGGCTGAACCCGCTAGCGAGCAGTACTTC.

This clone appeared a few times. The CDR3 region has the DNA TGTGCCAGCAGCTGGGGACAGGGCTACGAGCAGTACTTC. Its translation: CASSWGQGYEQYF. The rearrangement links TRBV28 to TRBJ2-7; 9 bases match TRBD1. With 6 bases clipped from V and 3 bases from J, the junction kept 3 bases outside the gene matches. CDR1 and CDR2 from the germline V gene are MDHEN and SYDVKM. The CDR3 totals 13 residues.

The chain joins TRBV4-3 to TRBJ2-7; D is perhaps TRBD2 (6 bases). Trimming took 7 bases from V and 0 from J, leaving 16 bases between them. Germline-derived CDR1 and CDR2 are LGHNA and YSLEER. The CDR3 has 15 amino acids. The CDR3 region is CASTAGLSSSYEQYF. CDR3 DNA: TGCGCCAGCACCGCGGGACTGTCCAGCTCCTACGAGCAGTACTTC.